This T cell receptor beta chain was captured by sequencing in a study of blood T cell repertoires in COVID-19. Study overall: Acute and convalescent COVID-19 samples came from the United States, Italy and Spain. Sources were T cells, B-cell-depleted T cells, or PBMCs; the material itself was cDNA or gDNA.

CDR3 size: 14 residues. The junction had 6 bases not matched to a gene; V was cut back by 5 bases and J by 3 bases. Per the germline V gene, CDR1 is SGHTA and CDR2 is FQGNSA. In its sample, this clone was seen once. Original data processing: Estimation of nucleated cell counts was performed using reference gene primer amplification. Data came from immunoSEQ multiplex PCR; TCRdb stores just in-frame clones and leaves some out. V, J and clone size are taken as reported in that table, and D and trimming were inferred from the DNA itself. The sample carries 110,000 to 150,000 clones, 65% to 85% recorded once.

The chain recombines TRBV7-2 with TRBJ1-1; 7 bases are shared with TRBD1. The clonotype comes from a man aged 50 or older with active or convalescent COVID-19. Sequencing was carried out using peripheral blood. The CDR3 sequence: CASSATGRYTEAFF. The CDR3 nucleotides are TGTGCCAGCAGCGCGACAGGGAGATACACTGAAGCTTTCTTT.